Listed below are T cell receptor beta chains from one sample, sequenced in a study of OX40 agonist ivuxolimab in advanced cancers. Assay used: immunoSEQ multiplex PCR; TCRdb lists only in-frame clones, some missing. The sample holds 45,000 to 65,000 clones, roughly four fifths seen once. This specimen was CD4+ or CD8+ T cells sorted from blood, taken in a trial of the OX40 agonist ivuxolimab. The receptors were gathered from an adult with an advanced solid tumor such as melanoma, head and neck, liver or kidney cancer. Both conserved end residues are part of each CDR3. D genes are given only for firm matches. The size field is filled for only some rows; it gives once, few, many or a size class.

clone size: few
V gene: TRBV10-3
D gene: TRBD1
J gene: TRBJ2-7
CDR3 DNA: TGTGCCACCTCGGGACAGGGGGACTCCTACGAGCAGTACTTC
CDR3 protein: CATSGQGDSYEQYF

clone size: few
V gene: TRBV7-2
D gene: -
J gene: TRBJ1-5
CDR3 DNA: TGTGCCAGCAGCCTACGTTCAGTGGGGGGAGGCAATCAGCCCCAGCATTTT
CDR3 protein: CASSLRSVGGGNQPQHF

clone size: few
V gene: TRBV9
D gene: -
J gene: TRBJ1-1
CDR3 DNA: TGTGCCAGCAGCGCAGGACAGCAGAACACTGAAGCTTTCTTT
CDR3 protein: CASSAGQQNTEAFF

clone size: -
V gene: TRBV4-1
D gene: -
J gene: TRBJ1-1
CDR3 DNA: TGCGCCAGCAGCCAAGTTGCGGACACTGAAGCTTTCTTT
CDR3 protein: CASSQVADTEAFF

clone size: -
V gene: TRBV5-4
D gene: -
J gene: TRBJ1-1
CDR3 DNA: TGTGCCAGCAGCTTTAGAGGAGCCATACCCTTGAACACTGAAGCTTTCTTT
CDR3 protein: CASSFRGAIPLNTEAFF

clone size: -
V gene: TRBV5-1
D gene: TRBD1
J gene: TRBJ1-3
CDR3 DNA: TGCGCCAGCAGCTTAAATCCGGGACAGGGGTCGGGAAACACCATATATTTT
CDR3 protein: CASSLNPGQGSGNTIYF

clone size: -
V gene: TRBV27
D gene: -
J gene: TRBJ2-5
CDR3 DNA: TGTGCCAGCAGTTTAGATGGTCGGGCCAGTCAAGAGACCCAGTACTTC
CDR3 protein: CASSLDGRASQETQYF

clone size: -
V gene: TRBV4-2
D gene: -
J gene: TRBJ2-5
CDR3 DNA: TGTGCCAGCAGCCAAGATCGGTTGCAAGAGACCCAGTACTTC
CDR3 protein: CASSQDRLQETQYF

clone size: -
V gene: TRBV5-4
D gene: -
J gene: TRBJ1-2
CDR3 DNA: TGTGCCAGCAGCTTCGCGAGGGAGGTTCTGGGCTACACCTTC
CDR3 protein: CASSFAREVLGYTF

clone size: -
V gene: TRBV6-1
D gene: -
J gene: TRBJ1-2
CDR3 DNA: TGTGCCAGCAGTCGGGGCAGGGAATATGGCTACACCTTC
CDR3 protein: CASSRGREYGYTF

clone size: -
V gene: TRBV7-2
D gene: TRBD1
J gene: TRBJ2-1
CDR3 DNA: TGTGCCAGCAGCTTGGGACAGGGGGGAGATGAGCAGTTCTTC
CDR3 protein: CASSLGQGGDEQFF

clone size: -
V gene: TRBV7-8
D gene: TRBD2
J gene: TRBJ2-1
CDR3 DNA: TGTGCCAGCAGACCAAAGTACGCGGGGGGGAGCTCCTACAATGAGCAGTTCTTC
CDR3 protein: CASRPKYAGGSSYNEQFF

clone size: few
V gene: TRBV2
D gene: TRBD1
J gene: TRBJ1-2
CDR3 DNA: TGTGCCAGCATGATCCGACAGGGGGTCTATGGCTACACCTTC
CDR3 protein: CASMIRQGVYGYTF

clone size: few
V gene: TRBV7-3
D gene: -
J gene: TRBJ2-7
CDR3 DNA: TGTGCCAGCAGCCTGGACTCACGAAGGTCTTACGAGCAGTACTTC
CDR3 protein: CASSLDSRRSYEQYF

clone size: -
V gene: TRBV5-5
D gene: TRBD2
J gene: TRBJ2-3
CDR3 DNA: TGTGCCAGCAGCTTAGGACTAGCGGGGGACACAGATACGCAGTATTTT
CDR3 protein: CASSLGLAGDTDTQYF

clone size: -
V gene: TRBV13
D gene: TRBD1
J gene: TRBJ1-6
CDR3 DNA: TGTGCCAGCAGCCCGGGACAGGAAAATTCACCCCTCCACTTT
CDR3 protein: CASSPGQENSPLHF

clone size: -
V gene: TRBV4-2
D gene: -
J gene: TRBJ2-3
CDR3 DNA: TGTGCCAGCAGTAGGACTGAAACAGATACGCAGTATTTT
CDR3 protein: CASSRTETDTQYF

clone size: few
V gene: TRBV5-6
D gene: -
J gene: TRBJ2-5
CDR3 DNA: TGTGCCAGCAGCCCTATGAGGGGGACCCAGTACTTC
CDR3 protein: CASSPMRGTQYF

clone size: -
V gene: TRBV4-1
D gene: TRBD1
J gene: TRBJ2-1
CDR3 DNA: TGCGCCAGCAGCCCCGGACAGGGCTCCTACAATGAGCAGTTCTTC
CDR3 protein: CASSPGQGSYNEQFF

clone size: -
V gene: TRBV5-8
D gene: -
J gene: TRBJ1-5
CDR3 DNA: TGTGCCAGCAGCTGGGACACCCAGCCCCAGCATTTT
CDR3 protein: CASSWDTQPQHF

clone size: -
V gene: TRBV19
D gene: TRBD1
J gene: TRBJ2-5
CDR3 DNA: TGTGCCAGTAAAGCCGGGACAGGGGCAGGGGAGACCCAGTACTTC
CDR3 protein: CASKAGTGAGETQYF

clone size: -
V gene: TRBV10-1
D gene: -
J gene: TRBJ2-1
CDR3 DNA: TGCGCCAGCAGTGGCTCAAACCAAGAGCGGCAGTTCTTC
CDR3 protein: CASSGSNQERQFF

clone size: -
V gene: TRBV5-1
D gene: -
J gene: TRBJ1-5
CDR3 DNA: TGCGCCAGCAGCTCCCAGGGAAGTGGCAATCAGCCCCAGCATTTT
CDR3 protein: CASSSQGSGNQPQHF

clone size: -
V gene: TRBV28
D gene: -
J gene: TRBJ2-6
CDR3 DNA: TGTGCCAGCAGTTCGACAGGAAGGACGTTGGGGGCCAACGTCCTGACTTTC
CDR3 protein: CASSSTGRTLGANVLTF

clone size: once
V gene: TRBV2
D gene: -
J gene: TRBJ2-1
CDR3 DNA: TGTGCCAGCAGTGAATCAGGGCAGCCCCGCAATGAGCAGTTCTTC
CDR3 protein: CASSESGQPRNEQFF

clone size: -
V gene: TRBV7-2
D gene: -
J gene: TRBJ2-5
CDR3 DNA: TGTGCCAGCAGCTTAGACCAGGGAGGAGAGACCCAGTACTTC
CDR3 protein: CASSLDQGGETQYF

clone size: -
V gene: TRBV29-1
D gene: -
J gene: TRBJ2-3
CDR3 DNA: TGCAGCGTTGACAGAGATACGCAGTATTTT
CDR3 protein: CSVDRDTQYF

clone size: -
V gene: TRBV7-2
D gene: -
J gene: TRBJ1-2
CDR3 DNA: TGTGCCAGCAGCTTAGCGGGGTCGGGTGGCTACACCTTC
CDR3 protein: CASSLAGSGGYTF

clone size: -
V gene: TRBV6-1
D gene: -
J gene: TRBJ2-7
CDR3 DNA: TGTGCCAGCAGTGAAATTAGGTTGGTCCCCCGAGGGCTCGAGCAGTACTTC
CDR3 protein: CASSEIRLVPRGLEQYF

clone size: -
V gene: TRBV7-2
D gene: TRBD1
J gene: TRBJ2-4
CDR3 DNA: TGTGCCAGCAGCTCTCGGACAGGGCCGGGGGCCAAAAACATTCAGTACTTC
CDR3 protein: CASSSRTGPGAKNIQYF

clone size: -
V gene: TRBV5-4
D gene: TRBD2
J gene: TRBJ2-1
CDR3 DNA: TGTGCCAGCAGCTTGGTGGGGGGGGATGAGCAGTTCTTC
CDR3 protein: CASSLVGGDEQFF

clone size: -
V gene: TRBV11-3
D gene: -
J gene: TRBJ1-1
CDR3 DNA: TGTGCCAGCAGCATACTCGCGGGGACTGAAGCTTTCTTT
CDR3 protein: CASSILAGTEAFF

clone size: -
V gene: TRBV28
D gene: -
J gene: TRBJ1-6
CDR3 DNA: TGTGCCAGCAGTTTCTTGGGATCACCCCTCCACTTT
CDR3 protein: CASSFLGSPLHF

clone size: -
V gene: TRBV5-1
D gene: TRBD1
J gene: TRBJ1-1
CDR3 DNA: TGCGCCAGCAGCCAGACAGGGGAGAACACTGAAGCTTTCTTT
CDR3 protein: CASSQTGENTEAFF

clone size: -
V gene: TRBV13
D gene: -
J gene: TRBJ1-2
CDR3 DNA: TGTGCCAGCAGCTTAGGGCCGAGTGGCTACACCTTC
CDR3 protein: CASSLGPSGYTF

clone size: -
V gene: TRBV19
D gene: TRBD1
J gene: TRBJ2-1
CDR3 DNA: TGTGCCAGTAAGGGGGACAGGGATTCCTACAATGAGCAGTTCTTC
CDR3 protein: CASKGDRDSYNEQFF

clone size: -
V gene: TRBV11-3
D gene: TRBD1
J gene: TRBJ1-3
CDR3 DNA: TGTGCCAGCAGCTATAAAGAGGTGGGACAGCGAGGAAACACCATATATTTT
CDR3 protein: CASSYKEVGQRGNTIYF

clone size: once
V gene: TRBV7-9
D gene: -
J gene: TRBJ2-5
CDR3 DNA: TGTGCCAGCAGCCGCAAGGAGACCCAGTACTTC
CDR3 protein: CASSRKETQYF

clone size: -
V gene: TRBV5-1
D gene: TRBD2
J gene: TRBJ2-2
CDR3 DNA: TGCGCCAGCAGCTTGGTCCCGACTAGCGGGGGAGCGAACACCGGGGAGCTGTTTTTT
CDR3 protein: CASSLVPTSGGANTGELFF

clone size: -
V gene: TRBV2
D gene: TRBD2
J gene: TRBJ2-3
CDR3 DNA: TGTGCCAGCACCCGGGGGGTGGCAGATACGCAGTATTTT
CDR3 protein: CASTRGVADTQYF